This T cell receptor (beta chain) was observed in a study of T cell responses to AZD1222 COVID-19 vaccine. Study-wide results and limits: Females made up more of the donors, who were largely white British, and clonal diversity may have come out too low. The study identified only five to seven AZD1222 recipients as seropositive at baseline.

CDR1 MGHRA and CDR2 YSYEKL come from the germline V gene. This CDR3 is 15 amino acids long. V shed 4 bases and J 5 bases; nucleotides not matched to a gene: 7. Some clones are missing from TCRdb's copy, which holds only in-frame ones; the method was immunoSEQ multiplex PCR. The table lists some 140,000 clones, 90% to 95% of them singletons, with about 6.7% in the top ten. As for this clone: Antigen: not known.

This sample comprised peripheral blood, obtained 28 days after the second AZD1222 dose. The V gene is TRBV4-1, the J gene TRBJ1-5; TRBD1 agrees at 8 bases. The receptor was derived from an adult who received the AZD1222 COVID-19 vaccine. The CDR3 region is CASSRIQGGDQPQHF. The CDR3 nucleotides read TGCGCCAGCAGCCGAATACAGGGGGGCGATCAGCCCCAGCATTTT.